This TCR beta chain was documented in a study of blood T cell repertoires in COVID-19. The wider study: The samples span acute and convalescent COVID-19 from the United States, Italy and Spain.

In the original workflow: How many nucleated cells were present was estimated from reference gene primer amplification. The table came from immunoSEQ multiplex PCR; TCRdb's copy has only in-frame clones and leaves some out. The V and J calls and clone size come from that table; D and trimming were worked out from the DNA. The sample has roughly 220,000 clones, about 86% seen once. The CDR3 extends over 15 amino acids. The germline gives CDR1 SGDLS, CDR2 YYNGEE. Trimming left V 0 bases short and J 8 bases short, with 15 bases between. This TCR derives from a woman aged 55-75 years with acute or convalescent COVID-19. Source material: peripheral blood. The V and J genes are TRBV9 and TRBJ1-3, with a possible D match to TRBD1 (5 bases). CDR3 coding DNA: TGTGCCAGCAGCGTAGATGACAGTTGGGCGGACACCATATATTTT. Residues: CASSVDDSWADTIYF.